This T cell receptor beta chain derives from a study of T cells in Graves' hyperthyroidism and ophthalmopathy. TCR beta CDR3 region amplification was performed from RNA transcripts. Using the HTBI primer set, a first-round RT-PCR was run on the TCR CDR3. TCRdb fed the multiplex PCR reads into MiXCR, producing one record per CDR3 protein. Of roughly 360,000 distinct CDR3 sequences in the sample, roughly 14% were seen once. The CDR3 is made up of 15 amino acids. V was clipped by 4 bases and J by 0 bases, with 12 bases between them. Germline V gives CDR1 SGHTA, CDR2 FQGNSA. Many counts were recorded for this clonotype.

Material: blood. This TCR was sampled from a man younger than 40 with Graves' hyperthyroidism that later progressed to Graves' ophthalmopathy. This chain links TRBV7-2 with TRBJ1-2; D is perhaps TRBD1 (6 bases). The CDR3 sequence: CASSSPRDTNYGYTF. The CDR3 DNA reads as TGTGCCAGCAGCTCCCCCAGGGACACTAACTATGGCTACACCTTC.